What follows describes a single T cell receptor (beta chain). When the RNA was reverse transcribed, random hexamers were used with an input of roughly 0.45 to 1 ug. TCRdb fed the immunoSEQ multiplex PCR reads into MiXCR, producing one record per CDR3 protein. Of 100,000 to 150,000 distinct CDR3 sequences listed, roughly 94% are singletons. These data belong to a study of CD8 T cells in Susac syndrome. The TCR comes from a human donor with Susac syndrome. The sequenced material came from CD8+ T cells from PBMCs.

The chain's CDR3 is CASSWGGPEETQYF. The CDR3 nucleotides read TGTGCCAGCAGTTGGGGGGGCCCCGAAGAGACCCAGTACTTC. The rearrangement joins TRBV12-3 or TRBV12-4 to TRBJ2-5, with D maybe TRBD2 (7 bases). The V end was cut by 4 bases, the J end by 3 bases, with 12 bases between. The CDR3 loop spans 14 amino acids.